This TCR beta chain appears in the sequencing data of a study of blood T cells in healthy people across ages. This clonotype was observed a handful of times. Peripheral blood from each donor was collected in a volume of approximately 9.5 milliliters. The CDR3 sequence is 18 residues long. Germline V CDR1 and CDR2: SGHTA, FQGNSA. Then a second PCR, running about 7 to 11 cycles, was carried out with a sample-barcoded 5' primer and a J-beta primer mix. Every cDNA molecule carried a tag from a template-switch adaptor bearing 12 random nucleotides. MiXCR was run by TCRdb on the 5' RACE reads, yielding one entry per CDR3 protein. Found here are 800,000 or so distinct CDR3 sequences, around two thirds of them singletons; the top ten hold roughly a quarter.

The TCR comes from a man aged 25-45 years in good health. The V call is TRBV7-2, the J call TRBJ2-4, with D perhaps matching TRBD1 or TRBD2 (5 bases each). The DNA matches TRBJ2-7 better at its end, which makes the J call doubtful. Material for sequencing was blood. In DNA form, the CDR3 reads TGTGCCAGCAGCTCCTATTTATTTATCCCGGGGCAACCGGACGAGCAGTACTTC. This sequence encodes CASSSYLFIPGQPDEQYF.